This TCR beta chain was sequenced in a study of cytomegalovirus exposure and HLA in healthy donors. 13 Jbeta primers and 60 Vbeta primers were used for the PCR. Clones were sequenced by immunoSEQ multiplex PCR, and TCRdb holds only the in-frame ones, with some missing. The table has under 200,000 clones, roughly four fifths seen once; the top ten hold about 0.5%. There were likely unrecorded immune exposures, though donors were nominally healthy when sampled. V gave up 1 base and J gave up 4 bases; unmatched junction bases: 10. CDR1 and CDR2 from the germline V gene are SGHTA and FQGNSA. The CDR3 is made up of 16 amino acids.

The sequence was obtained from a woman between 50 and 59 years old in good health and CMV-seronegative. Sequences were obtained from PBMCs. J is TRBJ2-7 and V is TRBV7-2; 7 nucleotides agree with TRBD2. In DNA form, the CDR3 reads TGTGCCAGCAGCTTAGGGGGTCCGCGGGGGAGGTACGAGCAGTACTTC. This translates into CASSLGGPRGRYEQYF.